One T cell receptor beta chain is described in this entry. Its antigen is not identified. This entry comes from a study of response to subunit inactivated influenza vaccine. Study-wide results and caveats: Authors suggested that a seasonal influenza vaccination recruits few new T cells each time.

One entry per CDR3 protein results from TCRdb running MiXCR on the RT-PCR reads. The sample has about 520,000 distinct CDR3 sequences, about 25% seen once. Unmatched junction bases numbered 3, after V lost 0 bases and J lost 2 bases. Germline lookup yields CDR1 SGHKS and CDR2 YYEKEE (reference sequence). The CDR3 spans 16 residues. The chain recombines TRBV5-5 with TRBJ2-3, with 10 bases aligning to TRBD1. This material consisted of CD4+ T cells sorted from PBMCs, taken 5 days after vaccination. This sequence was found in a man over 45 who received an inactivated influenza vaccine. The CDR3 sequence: CASSLEGQGHTDTQYF. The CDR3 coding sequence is TGTGCCAGCAGCTTGGAGGGACAGGGGCACACAGATACGCAGTATTTT.